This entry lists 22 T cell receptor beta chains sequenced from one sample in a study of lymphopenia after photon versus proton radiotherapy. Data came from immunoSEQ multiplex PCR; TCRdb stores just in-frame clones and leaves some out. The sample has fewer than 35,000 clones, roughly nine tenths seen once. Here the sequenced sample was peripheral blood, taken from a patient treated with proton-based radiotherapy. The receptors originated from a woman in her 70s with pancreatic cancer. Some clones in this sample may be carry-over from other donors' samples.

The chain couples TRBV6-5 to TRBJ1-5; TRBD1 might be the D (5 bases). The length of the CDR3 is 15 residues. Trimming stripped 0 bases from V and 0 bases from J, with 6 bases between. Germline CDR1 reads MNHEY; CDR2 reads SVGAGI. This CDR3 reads CASSYSGLSNQPQHF. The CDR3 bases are TGTGCCAGCAGTTACTCGGGACTTAGCAATCAGCCCCAGCATTTT.

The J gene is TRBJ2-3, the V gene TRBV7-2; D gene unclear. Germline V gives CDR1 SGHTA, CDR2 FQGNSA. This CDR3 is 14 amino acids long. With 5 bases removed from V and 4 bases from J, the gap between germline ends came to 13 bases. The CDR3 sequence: CASSRRSTADTQYF. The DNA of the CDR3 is TGTGCCAGCAGCCGCAGGTCTACCGCAGATACGCAGTATTTT.

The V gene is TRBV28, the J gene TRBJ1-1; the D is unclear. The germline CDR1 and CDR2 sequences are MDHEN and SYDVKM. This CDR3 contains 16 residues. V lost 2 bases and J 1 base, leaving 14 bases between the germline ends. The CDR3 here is CASSLPATTTNTEAFF. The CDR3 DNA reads TGTGCCAGCAGTTTACCGGCAACCACTACGAACACTGAAGCTTTCTTT.

For the CDR3, the DNA is TGTGCCAGCAGCTTACGGCAGGGGGGCACAGATACGCAGTATTTT. Residues: CASSLRQGGTDTQYF. The V and J genes are TRBV7-2 and TRBJ2-3; 7 bases map to TRBD1. The junction had 3 bases not matched to a gene; V was cut back by 2 bases and J by 1 base. The length of the CDR3 is 15 residues. Germline CDR1 is SGHTA and CDR2 is FQGNSA. Full variable domain (outside the CDR3, taken from reference TRBV7-2 and TRBJ2-3): GAGVSQSPSNKVTEKGKDVELRCDPISGHTALYWYRQSLGQGLEFLIYFQGNSAPDKSGLPSDRFSAERTGGSVSTLTIQRTQQEDSAVYLCASSLRQGGTDTQYFGPGTRLTVL.

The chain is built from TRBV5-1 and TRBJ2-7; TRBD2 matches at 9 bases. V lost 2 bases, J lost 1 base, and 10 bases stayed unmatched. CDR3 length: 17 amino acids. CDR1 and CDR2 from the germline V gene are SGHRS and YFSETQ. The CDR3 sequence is CASSFASLLAGSYEQYF. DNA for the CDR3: TGCGCCAGCAGCTTCGCCTCCCTTCTAGCGGGGTCCTACGAGCAGTACTTC.

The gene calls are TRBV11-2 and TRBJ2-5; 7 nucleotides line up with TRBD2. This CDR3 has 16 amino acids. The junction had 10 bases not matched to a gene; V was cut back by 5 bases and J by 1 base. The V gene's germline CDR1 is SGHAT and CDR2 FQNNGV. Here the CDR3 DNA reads TGTGCCAGCAGCCCCTTGGGGAGGGAAGGCCAAGAGACCCAGTACTTC. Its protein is CASSPLGREGQETQYF.

The CDR3 sequence is CASSLAGNSNTEAFF. The CDR3 DNA sequence: TGCGCCAGCAGCTTGGCAGGTAATTCGAACACTGAAGCTTTCTTT. The chain carries TRBV5-1 and TRBJ1-1; D gene unclear. This CDR3 is 15 amino acids long. Looked up from germline, CDR1 is SGHRS and CDR2 is YFSETQ. Between the trimmed V and J ends, which lost 0 bases and 1 base, there was a span of 10 bases.

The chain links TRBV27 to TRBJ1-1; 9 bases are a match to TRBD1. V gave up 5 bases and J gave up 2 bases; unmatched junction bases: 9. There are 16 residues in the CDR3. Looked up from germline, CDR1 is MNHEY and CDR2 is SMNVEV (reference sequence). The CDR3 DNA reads TGTGCCAGCAGTCGGGACAGGGAGACTCTCAACACTGAAGCTTTCTTT. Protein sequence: CASSRDRETLNTEAFF.

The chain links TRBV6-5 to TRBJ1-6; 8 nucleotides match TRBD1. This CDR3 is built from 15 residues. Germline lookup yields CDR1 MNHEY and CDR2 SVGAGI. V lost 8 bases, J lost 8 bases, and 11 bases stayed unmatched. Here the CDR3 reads CASGLTGDRDSPLHF. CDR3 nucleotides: TGTGCCAGCGGGCTGACAGGGGATCGGGATTCACCCCTCCACTTT.

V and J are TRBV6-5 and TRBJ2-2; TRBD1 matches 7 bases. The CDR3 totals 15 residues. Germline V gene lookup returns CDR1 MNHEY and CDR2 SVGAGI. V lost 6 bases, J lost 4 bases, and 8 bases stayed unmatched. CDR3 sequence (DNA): TGTGCCAGCAGCCCCGACAGGGTGGTCACCGGGGAGCTGTTTTTT. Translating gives CASSPDRVVTGELFF.

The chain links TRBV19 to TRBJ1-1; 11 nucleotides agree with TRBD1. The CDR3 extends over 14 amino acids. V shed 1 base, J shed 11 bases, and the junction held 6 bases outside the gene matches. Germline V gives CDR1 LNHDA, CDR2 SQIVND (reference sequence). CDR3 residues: CASSIGGQGAPAFF. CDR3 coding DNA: TGTGCCAGTAGTATAGGTGGACAGGGGGCGCCGGCTTTCTTT. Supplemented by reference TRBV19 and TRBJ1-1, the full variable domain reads DGGITQSPKYLFRKEGQNVTLSCEQNLNHDAMYWYRQDPGQGLRLIYYSQIVNDFQKGDIAEGYSVSREKKESFPLTVTSAQKNPTAFYLCASSIGGQGAPAFFGQGTRLTVV.

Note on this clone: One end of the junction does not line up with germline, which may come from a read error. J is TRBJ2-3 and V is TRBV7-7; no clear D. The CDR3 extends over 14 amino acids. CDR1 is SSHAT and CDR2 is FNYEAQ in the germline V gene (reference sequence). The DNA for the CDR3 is TGTGCTAGCAGCCCCACAGAGTACACAGATACGCAGTATTTT. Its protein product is CASSPTEYTDTQYF.

The CDR3 region is CASIAVQGATDTQYF. DNA of the CDR3: TGTGCCAGCATTGCGGTACAGGGGGCCACAGATACGCAGTATTTT. The J gene is TRBJ2-3, the V gene TRBV6-5, with 9 bases identical to TRBD1. The CDR3 is 15 amino acids. Trimming cost V 7 bases and J 2 bases; bases outside gene matches: 7. Germline CDR1 is MNHEY and CDR2 is SVGAGI.

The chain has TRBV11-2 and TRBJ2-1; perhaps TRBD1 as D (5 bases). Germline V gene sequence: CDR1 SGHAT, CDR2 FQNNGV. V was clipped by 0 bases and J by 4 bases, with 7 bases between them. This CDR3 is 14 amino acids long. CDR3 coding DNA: TGTGCCAGCAGCTTAGAGACAGTTTACAATGAGCAGTTCTTC. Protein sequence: CASSLETVYNEQFF.

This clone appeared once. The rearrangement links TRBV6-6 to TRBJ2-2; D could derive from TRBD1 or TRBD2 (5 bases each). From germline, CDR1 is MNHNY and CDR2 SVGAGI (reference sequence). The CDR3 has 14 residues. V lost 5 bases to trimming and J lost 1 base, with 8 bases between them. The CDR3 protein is CASSLGRNTGELFF. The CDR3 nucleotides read TGTGCCAGCAGTCTGGGACGGAACACCGGGGAGCTGTTTTTT.

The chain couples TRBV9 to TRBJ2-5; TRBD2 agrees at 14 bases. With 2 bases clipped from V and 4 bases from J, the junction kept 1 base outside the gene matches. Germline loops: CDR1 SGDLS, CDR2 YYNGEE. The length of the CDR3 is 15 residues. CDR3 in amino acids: CASSVGTSGRETQYF. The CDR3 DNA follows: TGTGCCAGCAGCGTGGGGACTAGCGGGAGAGAGACCCAGTACTTC.

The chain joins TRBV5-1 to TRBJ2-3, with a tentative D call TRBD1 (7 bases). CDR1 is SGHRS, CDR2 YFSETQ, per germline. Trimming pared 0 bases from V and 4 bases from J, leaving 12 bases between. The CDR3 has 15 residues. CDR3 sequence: CASSLGGGTADTQYF. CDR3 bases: TGCGCCAGCAGCTTGGGGGGCGGGACAGCAGATACGCAGTATTTT.

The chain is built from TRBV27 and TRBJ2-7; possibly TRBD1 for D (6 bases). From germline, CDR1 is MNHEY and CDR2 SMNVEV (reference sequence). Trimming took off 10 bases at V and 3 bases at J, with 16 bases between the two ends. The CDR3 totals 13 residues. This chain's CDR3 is CATSPGQNYEQYF. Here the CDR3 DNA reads TGTGCCACTTCTCCGGGACAAAACTACGAGCAGTACTTC.

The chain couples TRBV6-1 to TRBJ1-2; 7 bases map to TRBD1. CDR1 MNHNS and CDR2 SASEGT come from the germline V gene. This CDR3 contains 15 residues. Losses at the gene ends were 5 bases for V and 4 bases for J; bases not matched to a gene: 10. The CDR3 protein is CASSPTPGQLYGYTF. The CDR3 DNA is TGTGCCAGCAGTCCTACGCCGGGACAGCTCTATGGCTACACCTTC.

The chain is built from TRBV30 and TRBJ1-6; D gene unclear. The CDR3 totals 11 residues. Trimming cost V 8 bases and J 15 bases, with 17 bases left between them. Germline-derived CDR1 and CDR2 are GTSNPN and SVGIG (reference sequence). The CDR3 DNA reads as TGTGCCGGAAAGGGTCGAGGGCACCTCCACTTT. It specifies CAGKGRGHLHF.

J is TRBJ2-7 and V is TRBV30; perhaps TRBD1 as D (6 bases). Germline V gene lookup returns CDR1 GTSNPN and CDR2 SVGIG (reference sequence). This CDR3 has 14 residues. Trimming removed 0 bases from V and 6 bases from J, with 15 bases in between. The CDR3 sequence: CAWSVNRAVGEQYF. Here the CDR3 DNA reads TGTGCCTGGAGTGTAAACAGGGCAGTAGGCGAGCAGTACTTC.

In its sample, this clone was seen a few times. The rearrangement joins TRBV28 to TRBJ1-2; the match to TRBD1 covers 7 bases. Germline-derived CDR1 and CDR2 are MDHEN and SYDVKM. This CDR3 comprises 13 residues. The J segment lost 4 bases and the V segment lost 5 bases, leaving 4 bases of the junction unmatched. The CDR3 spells CASSGDSLYGYTF. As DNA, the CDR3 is TGTGCCAGCAGTGGGGACAGCCTCTATGGCTACACCTTC.